The 20 T cell receptor beta chains given below trace back to one sample, sequenced in a study of beta chain features in type 1 diabetes. Study-level results: All four CD4+ subsets of Type 1 diabetes patients contained TCRB CDR3s that were moderately but significantly shorter.

Isolated RNA was reverse transcribed in full, so expressed TCRB transcripts were sequenced. The data were produced by immunoSEQ multiplex PCR, yet TCRdb's version contains in-frame clones alone and is incomplete. The table shows about 260,000 clones, with over 20% occurring only once. These receptors have no identified antigens. Specimen: naive CD4+ T cells from blood. Source of these receptors: a woman in her thirties or forties with type 1 diabetes.

This clone was recorded a few times. The CDR3 bases are TGTGCCAGCAGCCTATACTACGAGCAGTACTTC. Protein sequence: CASSLYYEQYF. V is TRBV2 and J is TRBJ2-7, with D unclear. CDR3 length: 11 amino acids. CDR1 and CDR2 from the germline V gene are SNHLY and FYNNEI. V lost 6 bases and J 3 bases, leaving 6 bases between the germline ends.

This rearrangement joins TRBV7-2 to TRBJ2-5; unclear D gene. The V end was cut by 2 bases, the J end by 1 base, with 8 bases between. From germline, CDR1 is SGHTA and CDR2 FQGNSA. The CDR3 length is 14 residues. The CDR3 reads CASSLIISQETQYF. The CDR3 nucleotides read TGTGCCAGCAGCTTAATTATCAGCCAAGAGACCCAGTACTTC. Complete variable domain (other parts from reference TRBV7-2 and TRBJ2-5): GAGVSQSPSNKVTEKGKDVELRCDPISGHTALYWYRQSLGQGLEFLIYFQGNSAPDKSGLPSDRFSAERTGGSVSTLTIQRTQQEDSAVYLCASSLIISQETQYFGPGTRLLVL.

This chain's CDR3 is CASSLLQGTSYEQYF. The CDR3 region has the DNA TGTGCCAGCAGCTTGTTACAGGGAACCTCCTACGAGCAGTACTTC. The gene calls are TRBV5-6 and TRBJ2-7; D perhaps matches TRBD1 (6 bases). In germline, CDR1 is SGHDT, CDR2 YYEEEE. There are 15 residues in the CDR3. The V and J ends lost 1 base and 0 bases respectively, with 11 bases between them. Drawing the rest from reference TRBV5-6 and TRBJ2-7, the complete variable domain is DAGVTQSPTHLIKTRGQQVTLRCSPKSGHDTVSWYQQALGQGPQFIFQYYEEEERQRGNFPDRFSGHQFPNYSSELNVNALLLGDSALYLCASSLLQGTSYEQYFGPGTRLTVT.

CDR3 DNA: TGTGCCAGTAGTACCGGGACACCTTTCACCGGGGAGCTGTTTTTT. Amino acids: CASSTGTPFTGELFF. This chain connects TRBV19 to TRBJ2-2; D is possibly TRBD1 (6 bases). Trimming stripped 4 bases from V and 4 bases from J, with 13 bases between. CDR3 length equals 15 residues. CDR1 LNHDA and CDR2 SQIVND come from the germline V gene (reference sequence).

The J gene is TRBJ2-7, the V gene TRBV30; D is perhaps TRBD2 (6 bases). V was cut by 6 bases and J by 0 bases, with 12 bases left in between. Germline CDR1 and CDR2: GTSNPN and SVGIG (reference sequence). The CDR3 has 13 residues. CDR3 nucleotide sequence: TGTGCCTGTTCTGACGGGAGCTCCTACGAGCAGTACTTC. It specifies CACSDGSSYEQYF.

The chain has TRBV7-3 and TRBJ2-3; 9 bases match TRBD2. The length of the CDR3 is 16 residues. Germline V gene lookup returns CDR1 SGHTA and CDR2 FQGTGA. V was clipped by 5 bases and J by 4 bases; unmatched bases: 10. In DNA form, the CDR3 reads TGTGCCAGCAGCCCCCGTAGCGGGAGAGGCTCAGATACGCAGTATTTT. Its translation: CASSPRSGRGSDTQYF.

This clone appeared a few times. The gene calls are TRBV28 and TRBJ1-2, with TRBD1 matching over 9 bases. The germline V gene encodes CDR1 MDHEN and CDR2 SYDVKM. CDR3 size: 15 residues. V shed 3 bases, J shed 4 bases, and the junction held 6 bases outside the gene matches. The CDR3 DNA is TGTGCCAGCAGTTTGGGGACAGGGCATCCCTATGGCTACACCTTC. It translates to CASSLGTGHPYGYTF.

This clone was seen a handful of times. The V and J genes are TRBV2 and TRBJ1-6; D unresolved. The CDR3 length is 11 residues. Germline values: CDR1 SNHLY, CDR2 FYNNEI. V was trimmed by 8 bases and J by 7 bases, leaving 6 bases between them. For the CDR3, the DNA is TGTGCCAGCCGAGGGAATTCACCCCTCCACTTT. As protein: CASRGNSPLHF.

The chain uses TRBV19 and TRBJ2-5; 9 bases line up with TRBD2. CDR1 and CDR2 (germline): LNHDA, SQIVND (reference sequence). V was pared by 6 bases and J by 5 bases, with 13 bases of the junction left unmatched. The CDR3 extends over 16 amino acids. The CDR3 sequence: CASSGAPSGKSETQYF. DNA for the CDR3: TGTGCCAGTAGCGGAGCACCTAGCGGGAAATCGGAGACCCAGTACTTC.

This clone was seen a few times. The V call is TRBV7-2, the J call TRBJ2-2, with 8 bases identical to TRBD2. CDR3 length: 14 residues. V shed 2 bases, J shed 6 bases, and the junction held 2 bases outside the gene matches. CDR1 and CDR2 (germline): SGHTA, FQGNSA. The CDR3 DNA sequence: TGTGCCAGCAGCTTATTGCGGGGGGCCGGGGAGCTGTTTTTT. Residues: CASSLLRGAGELFF.

This clone was seen only a few times. The rearrangement links TRBV4-3 to TRBJ1-2, with 8 nucleotides matching TRBD1. V lost 0 bases, J lost 3 bases, and 3 bases stayed unmatched. Germline CDR1 is LGHNA and CDR2 is YSLEER. CDR3 size: 15 residues. The CDR3: CASSQEPGGDYGYTF. CDR3 coding DNA: TGCGCCAGCAGCCAAGAGCCAGGGGGCGACTATGGCTACACCTTC.

This chain links TRBV6-6 with TRBJ1-5; TRBD1 is a possible D gene (6 bases). Germline assignment: CDR1 MNHNY and CDR2 SVGAGI (reference sequence). This CDR3 is built from 14 residues. Trimming pared 6 bases from V and 3 bases from J, leaving 12 bases between. CDR3 nucleotide sequence: TGTGCCAGCAGCTCGGGACAAATCAATCAGCCCCAGCATTTT. Its protein is CASSSGQINQPQHF.

This rearrangement joins TRBV5-6 to TRBJ1-5; unclear D gene. This CDR3 spans 12 amino acids. Germline lookup yields CDR1 SGHDT and CDR2 YYEEEE. V was cut by 2 bases and J by 6 bases, with 6 bases left in between. CDR3 loop: CASSFEGQPQHF. The CDR3 coding sequence is TGTGCCAGCAGCTTCGAGGGTCAGCCCCAGCATTTT.

The genes are TRBV6-5 and TRBJ2-5; a possible D gene is TRBD2 (5 bases). The germline V and J ends were trimmed by 0 bases and 2 bases, with 10 bases remaining between them. The CDR3 runs 15 residues. Germline CDR1 MNHEY, CDR2 SVGAGI. CDR3 protein: CASSYSTGKQETQYF. The CDR3 nucleotides read TGTGCCAGCAGTTACTCGACCGGGAAACAAGAGACCCAGTACTTC.

This chain links TRBV11-2 with TRBJ2-1, with 10 bases that match TRBD1. The V gene end was trimmed by 5 bases and the J gene end by 6 bases; junction bases not matched to a gene: 4. There are 14 residues in the CDR3. Germline lookup yields CDR1 SGHAT and CDR2 FQNNGV. CDR3 nucleotides: TGTGCCAGCAGCGGCCGGGACAGGGGCAATGAGCAGTTCTTC. Encoded protein: CASSGRDRGNEQFF.

The V and J genes are TRBV7-2 and TRBJ2-1, with 7 bases aligning to TRBD2. CDR3 size: 14 residues. CDR1 and CDR2 (germline): SGHTA, FQGNSA. After removal of 4 bases from V and 10 bases from J, the junction contained 10 bases not matched to a gene. The CDR3 bases are TGTGCCAGCAGCTCCCCTCGCGGGGGACGGGAGCAGTTCTTC. Translating gives CASSSPRGGREQFF.

This clone appeared a few times. This rearrangement joins TRBV29-1 to TRBJ1-5, with D possibly being TRBD1 (5 bases). Looked up from germline, CDR1 is SQVTM and CDR2 is ANQGSEA. The CDR3 length is 14 residues. The germline V and J ends were trimmed by 4 bases and 6 bases, with 16 bases remaining between them. The CDR3 sequence is CSVGRGGEGQPQHF. For the CDR3, the DNA is TGCAGCGTTGGGAGGGGAGGGGAAGGTCAGCCCCAGCATTTT. The entire variable domain, with the rest obtained from reference TRBV29-1 and TRBJ1-5, is as follows: SAVISQKPSRDICQRGTSLTIQCQVDSQVTMMFWYRQQPGQSLTLIATANQGSEATYESGFVIDKFPISRPNLTFSTLTVSNMSPEDSSIYLCSVGRGGEGQPQHFGDGTRLSIL.

This chain links TRBV9 with TRBJ1-5, with 7 bases aligning to TRBD1. The CDR3 is 14 amino acids. Trimming cost V 10 bases and J 3 bases; bases outside gene matches: 10. Germline V gene sequence: CDR1 SGDLS, CDR2 YYNGEE. Here the CDR3 DNA reads TGTGCCGCCCGCCGAAGGGGGCCCAATCAGCCCCAGCATTTT. As protein: CAARRRGPNQPQHF.

The gene calls are TRBV27 and TRBJ2-2; the match to TRBD2 covers 11 bases. This CDR3 has 16 amino acids. Germline-derived CDR1 and CDR2 are MNHEY and SMNVEV (reference sequence). The V gene end was trimmed by 8 bases and the J gene end by 7 bases; junction bases not matched to a gene: 12. The CDR3 nucleotides are TGTGCCAGCTGCCAAACTAGCGGGAGAACGAGCGGGGAGCTGTTTTTT. Protein sequence: CASCQTSGRTSGELFF.

This clone came up a few times. The V gene is TRBV4-3, the J gene TRBJ1-5; 7 bases line up with TRBD1. The CDR3 extends over 16 amino acids. Per the germline V gene, CDR1 is LGHNA and CDR2 is YSLEER. Trimming removed 1 base from V and 4 bases from J; junction bases left unmatched: 7. CDR3 residues: CASSQVWTGLNQPQHF. The CDR3 DNA reads TGCGCCAGCAGCCAAGTTTGGACAGGTCTGAATCAGCCCCAGCATTTT.